The clone carrying this T cell receptor (beta chain) occurred many times. The antigen is unknown. All donors were healthy Caucasians. This entry is derived from a study of identical twins. General observations from the study: Twin sharing of out-of-frame TCR alpha was underestimated by models in monozygotic pairs. Insertions were reduced in abundant cord blood beta clonotypes but not in memory repertoires.

Germline loops: CDR1 MGHRA, CDR2 YSYEKL. With 4 bases clipped from V and 5 bases from J, the junction kept 13 bases outside the gene matches. The CDR3 length is 17 residues. It was template switching that added a universal primer site, and there were unique molecular identifiers on the cDNA. TCRdb independently ran MiXCR on the 5' RACE reads; one entry per CDR3 protein. The data contain roughly 250,000 distinct CDR3 sequences, 7% to 8.5% of them singletons. In addition, the sample was reused for a study of yellow fever vaccine responses in identical twins.

This TCR came from a woman aged 18-29 years in good health. Sequenced material: CD8+ T cells sorted from blood. This chain links TRBV4-1 with TRBJ2-1; 8 nucleotides line up with TRBD2. CDR3 bases: TGCGCCAGCAGCCGGGGACCTCCAGCGGGAGATCACAATGAGCAGTTCTTC. Residues: CASSRGPPAGDHNEQFF.